Here is one TCR beta chain with its context. Trimming cost V 1 base and J 1 base, with 11 bases left between them. Germline lookup yields CDR1 SGHNT and CDR2 YYREEE (reference sequence). The CDR3 has 15 residues. This specimen belongs to a study of T cell responses to AZD1222 COVID-19 vaccine. Only in-frame clones appear in the TCRdb table, and some are missing; sequencing was by immunoSEQ multiplex PCR. The sample records about 140,000 clones, approximately 90% being singletons. The gene calls are TRBV5-4 and TRBJ1-1; unclear D gene. The sequence was collected from an adult in good health. Sample: peripheral blood, taken on day 0 of AZD1222 vaccination. In DNA, the CDR3 is TGTGCCAGCAGCTTGATTGACTCAGCGAACACTGAAGCTTTCTTT. It is translated as CASSLIDSANTEAFF.